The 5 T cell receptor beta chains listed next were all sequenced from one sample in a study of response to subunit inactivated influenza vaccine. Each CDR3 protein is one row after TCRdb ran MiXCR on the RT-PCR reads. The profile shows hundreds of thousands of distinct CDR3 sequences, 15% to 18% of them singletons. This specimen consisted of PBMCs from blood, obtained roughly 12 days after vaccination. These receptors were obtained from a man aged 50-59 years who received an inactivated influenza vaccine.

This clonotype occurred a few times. The CDR3 nucleotides read TGTGCCTGGAGTAAGGGGGCAGATACGCAGTATTTT. It specifies CAWSKGADTQYF. The chain employs TRBV30 and TRBJ2-3; tentatively, D is TRBD1 (6 bases). CDR3 length: 12 amino acids. Per the germline V gene, CDR1 is GTSNPN and CDR2 is SVGIG (reference sequence). V lost 2 bases and J lost 4, with 7 bases in between.

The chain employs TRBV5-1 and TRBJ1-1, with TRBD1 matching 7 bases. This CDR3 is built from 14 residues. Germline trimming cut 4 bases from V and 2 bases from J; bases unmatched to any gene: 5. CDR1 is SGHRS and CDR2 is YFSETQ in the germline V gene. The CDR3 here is CASSRDSSNTEAFF. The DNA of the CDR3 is TGCGCCAGCAGCAGGGACAGCTCAAACACTGAAGCTTTCTTT.

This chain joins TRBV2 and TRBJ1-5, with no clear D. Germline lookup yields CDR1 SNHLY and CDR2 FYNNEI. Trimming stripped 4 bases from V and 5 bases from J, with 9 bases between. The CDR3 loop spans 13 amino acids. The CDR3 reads CASSGRRYQPQHF. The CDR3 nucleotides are TGTGCCAGCAGTGGCAGGAGATATCAGCCCCAGCATTTT.

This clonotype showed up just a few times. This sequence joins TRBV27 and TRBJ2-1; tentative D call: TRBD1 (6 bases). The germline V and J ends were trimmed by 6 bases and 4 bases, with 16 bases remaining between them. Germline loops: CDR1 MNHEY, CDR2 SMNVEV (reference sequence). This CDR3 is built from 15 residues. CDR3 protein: CASRGPGHLYNEQFF. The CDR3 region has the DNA TGTGCCAGCAGGGGGCCGGGACACCTATACAATGAGCAGTTCTTC.

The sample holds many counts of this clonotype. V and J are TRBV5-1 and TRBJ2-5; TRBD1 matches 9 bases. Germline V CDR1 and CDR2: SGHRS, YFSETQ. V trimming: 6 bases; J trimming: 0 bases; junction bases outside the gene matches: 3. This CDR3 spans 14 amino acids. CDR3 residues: CASKWTGDQETQYF. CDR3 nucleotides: TGCGCCAGCAAGTGGACAGGGGACCAAGAGACCCAGTACTTC.